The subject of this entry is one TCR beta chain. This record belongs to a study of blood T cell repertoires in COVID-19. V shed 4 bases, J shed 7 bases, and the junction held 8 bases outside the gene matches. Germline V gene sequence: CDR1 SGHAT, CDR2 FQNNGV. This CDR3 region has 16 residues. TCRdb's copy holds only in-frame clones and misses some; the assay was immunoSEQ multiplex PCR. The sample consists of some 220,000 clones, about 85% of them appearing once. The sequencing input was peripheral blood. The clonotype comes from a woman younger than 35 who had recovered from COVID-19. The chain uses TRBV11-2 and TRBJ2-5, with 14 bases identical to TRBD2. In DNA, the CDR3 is TGTGCCAGCAGCTCCGGGACTAGCGGGAGAACGGTGACCCAGTACTTC. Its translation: CASSSGTSGRTVTQYF.